This TCR beta chain was recorded in a study of control samples from healthy donors and cancer patients. Clones were read by immunoSEQ multiplex PCR, and TCRdb kept only the in-frame ones, dropping some. Of roughly 400,000 clones in the sample, 80% to 95% were seen once. CDR3 size: 15 residues. After removal of 6 bases from V and 6 bases from J, the junction contained 10 bases not matched to a gene. The V gene's germline CDR1 is MNHEY and CDR2 SVGAGI. The chain employs TRBV6-5 and TRBJ1-2; 10 positions match TRBD1. Sequencing used PBMCs. This TCR was sampled from a man between 40 and 49 years old with head and neck cancer. CDR3 bases: TGTGCCAGCAGCCTACTCGGGACAGGGGAAAATGGCTACACCTTC. Translation: CASSLLGTGENGYTF.